This entry concerns a single T cell receptor beta chain. Its antigen is still unknown. Trimming left V 1 base short and J 7 bases short, with 13 bases between. This CDR3 region has 14 residues. Germline V lookup: CDR1 MNHNS, CDR2 SASEGT. These data belong to a study of long-term antiretroviral therapy in people with HIV. Study-level results: Controls showed broader CDR3 length ranges than did the HIV repertoires.

It was version v3.0 of the immunoSEQ assay that was run at survey level. Sequenced by immunoSEQ multiplex PCR; TCRdb stores in-frame clones only, minus some. Of about 29,000 clones in the sample, approximately 85% were seen once. The chain carries TRBV6-1 and TRBJ1-1, with D perhaps matching TRBD1 (5 bases). The source of this sequence is a man in his fifties with HIV. This material consisted of unsorted PBMCs, taken 2.9 years after starting antiretroviral therapy. Here the CDR3 DNA reads TGTGCCAGCAGTGAAGGTTGGGGGAGTCTTGAAGCTTTCTTT. This encodes CASSEGWGSLEAFF.